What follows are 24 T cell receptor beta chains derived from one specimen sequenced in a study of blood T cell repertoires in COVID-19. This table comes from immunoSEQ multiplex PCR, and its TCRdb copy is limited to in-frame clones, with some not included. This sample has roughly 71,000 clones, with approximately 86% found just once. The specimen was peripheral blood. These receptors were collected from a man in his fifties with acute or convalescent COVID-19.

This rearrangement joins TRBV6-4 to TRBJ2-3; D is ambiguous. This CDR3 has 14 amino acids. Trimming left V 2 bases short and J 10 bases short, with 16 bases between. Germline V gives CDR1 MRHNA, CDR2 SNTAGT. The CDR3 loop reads CASSDSPTLGAQYF. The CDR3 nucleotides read TGTGCCAGCAGTGACAGCCCTACTCTAGGCGCGCAGTATTTT.

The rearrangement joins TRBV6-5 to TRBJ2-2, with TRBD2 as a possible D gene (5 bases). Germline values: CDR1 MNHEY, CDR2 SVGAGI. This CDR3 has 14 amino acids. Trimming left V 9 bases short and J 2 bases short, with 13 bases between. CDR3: CASYRGSNTGELFF. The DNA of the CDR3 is TGTGCCAGTTACCGGGGTTCAAACACCGGGGAGCTGTTTTTT.

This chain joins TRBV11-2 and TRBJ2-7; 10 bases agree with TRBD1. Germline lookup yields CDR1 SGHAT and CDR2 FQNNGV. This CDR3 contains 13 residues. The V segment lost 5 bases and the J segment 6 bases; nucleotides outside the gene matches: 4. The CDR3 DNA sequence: TGTGCCAGCAGCATGACAGGGGGCGGCGAGCAGTACTTC. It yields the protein CASSMTGGGEQYF.

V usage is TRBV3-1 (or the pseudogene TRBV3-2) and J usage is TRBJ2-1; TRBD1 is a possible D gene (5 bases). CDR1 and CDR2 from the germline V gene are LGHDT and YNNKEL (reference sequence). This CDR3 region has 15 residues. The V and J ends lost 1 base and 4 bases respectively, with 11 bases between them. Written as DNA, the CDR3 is TGTGCCAGCAGCCAAGGTTTAGGGGTGTACAATGAGCAGTTCTTC. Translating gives CASSQGLGVYNEQFF.

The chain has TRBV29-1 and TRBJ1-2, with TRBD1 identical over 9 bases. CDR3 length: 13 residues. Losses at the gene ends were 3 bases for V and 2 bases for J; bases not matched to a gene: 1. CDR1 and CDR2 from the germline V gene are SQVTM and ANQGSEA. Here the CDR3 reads CSVDGTGNYGYTF. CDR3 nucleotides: TGCAGCGTTGACGGGACAGGGAACTATGGCTACACCTTC.

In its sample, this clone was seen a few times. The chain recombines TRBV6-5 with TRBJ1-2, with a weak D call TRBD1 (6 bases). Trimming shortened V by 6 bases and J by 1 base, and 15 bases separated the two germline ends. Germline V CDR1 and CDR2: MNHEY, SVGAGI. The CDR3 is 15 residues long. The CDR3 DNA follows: TGTGCCAGCAGCTCAGGGGAGAACCTTAACTATGGCTACACCTTC. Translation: CASSSGENLNYGYTF.

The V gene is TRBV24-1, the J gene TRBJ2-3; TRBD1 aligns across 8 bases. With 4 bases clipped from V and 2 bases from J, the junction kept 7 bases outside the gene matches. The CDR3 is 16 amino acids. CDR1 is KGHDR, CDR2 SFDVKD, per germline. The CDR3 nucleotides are TGTGCCACCAGTGACCCTGAACAGGGGGTCACAGATACGCAGTATTTT. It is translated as CATSDPEQGVTDTQYF.

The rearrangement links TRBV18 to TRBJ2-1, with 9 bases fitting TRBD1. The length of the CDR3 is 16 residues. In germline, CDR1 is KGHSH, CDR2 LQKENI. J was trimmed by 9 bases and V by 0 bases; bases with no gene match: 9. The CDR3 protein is CASSPPTGGLWTEQFF. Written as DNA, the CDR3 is TGTGCCAGCTCACCACCGACAGGGGGTCTTTGGACTGAGCAGTTCTTC.

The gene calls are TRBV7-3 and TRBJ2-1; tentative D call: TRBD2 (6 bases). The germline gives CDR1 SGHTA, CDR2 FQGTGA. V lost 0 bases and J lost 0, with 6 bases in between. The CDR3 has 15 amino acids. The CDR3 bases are TGTGCCAGCAGCTTAACCGGGAGCTCCTACAATGAGCAGTTCTTC. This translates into CASSLTGSSYNEQFF.

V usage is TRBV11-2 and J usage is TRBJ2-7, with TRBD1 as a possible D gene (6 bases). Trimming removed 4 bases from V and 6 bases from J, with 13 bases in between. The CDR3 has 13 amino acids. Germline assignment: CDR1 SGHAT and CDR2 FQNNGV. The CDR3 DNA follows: TGTGCCAGCAGCTCTTCCAGGGGTTCCGAGCAGTACTTC. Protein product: CASSSSRGSEQYF.

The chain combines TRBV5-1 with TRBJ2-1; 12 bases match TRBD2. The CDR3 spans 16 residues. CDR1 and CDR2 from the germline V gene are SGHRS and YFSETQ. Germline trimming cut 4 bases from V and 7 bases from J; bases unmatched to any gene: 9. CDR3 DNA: TGCGCCAGCAGCCCGGAACTAGCGGGGGGAAGGAATGAGCAGTTCTTC. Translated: CASSPELAGGRNEQFF.

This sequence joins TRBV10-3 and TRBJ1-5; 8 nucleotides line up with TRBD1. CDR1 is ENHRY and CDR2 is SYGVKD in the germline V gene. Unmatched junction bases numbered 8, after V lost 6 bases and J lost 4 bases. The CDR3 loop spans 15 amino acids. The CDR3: CAISLGQELNQPQHF. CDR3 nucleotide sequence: TGTGCCATCAGCCTGGGACAGGAGCTAAATCAGCCCCAGCATTTT.

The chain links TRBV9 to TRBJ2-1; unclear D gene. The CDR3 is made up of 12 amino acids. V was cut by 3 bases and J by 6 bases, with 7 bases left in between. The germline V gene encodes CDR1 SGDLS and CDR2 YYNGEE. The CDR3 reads CASSGSSNEQFF. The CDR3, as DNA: TGTGCCAGCAGCGGTAGCAGCAATGAGCAGTTCTTC.

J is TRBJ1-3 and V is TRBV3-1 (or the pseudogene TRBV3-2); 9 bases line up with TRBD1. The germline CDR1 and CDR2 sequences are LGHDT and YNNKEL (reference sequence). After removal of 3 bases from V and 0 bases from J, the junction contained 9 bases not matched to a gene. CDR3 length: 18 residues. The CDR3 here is CASSHTRDRALSGNTIYF. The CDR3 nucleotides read TGTGCCAGCAGCCACACCCGGGACAGGGCCCTCTCTGGAAACACCATATATTTT.

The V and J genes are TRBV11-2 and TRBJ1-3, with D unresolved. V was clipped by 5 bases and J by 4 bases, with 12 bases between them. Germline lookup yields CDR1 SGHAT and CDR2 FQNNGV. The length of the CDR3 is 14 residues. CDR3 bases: TGTGCCAGCAGCCCCCCAGGCTCAGGAAACACCATATATTTT. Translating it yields CASSPPGSGNTIYF.

DNA of the CDR3: TGTGCCAGCAGTGAAAGGAAGGTCGCTAGCGGGGTTCCCTACGAGCAGTACTTC. Its protein product is CASSERKVASGVPYEQYF. The chain links TRBV6-1 to TRBJ2-7; TRBD2 aligns across 9 bases. The CDR3 covers 18 residues. The junction had 13 bases not matched to a gene; V was cut back by 2 bases and J by 2 bases. The germline V gene encodes CDR1 MNHNS and CDR2 SASEGT.

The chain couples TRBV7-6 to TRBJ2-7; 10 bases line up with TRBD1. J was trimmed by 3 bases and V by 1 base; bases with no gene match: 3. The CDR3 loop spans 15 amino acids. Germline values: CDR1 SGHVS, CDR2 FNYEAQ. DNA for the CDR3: TGTGCCAGCAGCTTAGAAGGACAGGGGGGCTACGAGCAGTACTTC. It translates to CASSLEGQGGYEQYF.

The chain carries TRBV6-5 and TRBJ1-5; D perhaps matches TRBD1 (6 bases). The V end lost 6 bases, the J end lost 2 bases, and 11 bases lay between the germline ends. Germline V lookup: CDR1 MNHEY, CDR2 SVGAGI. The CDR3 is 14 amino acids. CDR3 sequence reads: CASRGGARNQPQHF. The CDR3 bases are TGTGCCAGCAGGGGGGGGGCTCGCAATCAGCCCCAGCATTTT.

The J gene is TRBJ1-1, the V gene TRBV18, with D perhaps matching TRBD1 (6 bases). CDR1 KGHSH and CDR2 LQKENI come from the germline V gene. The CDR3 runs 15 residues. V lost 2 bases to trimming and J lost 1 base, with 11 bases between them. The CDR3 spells CASSPGARGNTEAFF. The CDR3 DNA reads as TGTGCCAGCTCACCAGGGGCCAGGGGGAACACTGAAGCTTTCTTT.

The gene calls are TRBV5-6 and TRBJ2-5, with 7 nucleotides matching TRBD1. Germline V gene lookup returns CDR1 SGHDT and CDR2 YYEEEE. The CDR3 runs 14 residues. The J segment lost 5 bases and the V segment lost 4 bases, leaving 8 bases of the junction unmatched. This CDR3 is CASSPNRGVETQYF. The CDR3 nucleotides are TGTGCCAGCAGCCCTAACAGGGGTGTGGAGACCCAGTACTTC.

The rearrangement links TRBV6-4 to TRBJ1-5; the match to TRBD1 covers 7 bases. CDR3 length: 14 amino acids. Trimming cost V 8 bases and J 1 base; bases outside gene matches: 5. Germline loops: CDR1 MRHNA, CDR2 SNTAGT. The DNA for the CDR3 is TGTGCCAGCCCGGGACAGTTGAGCAATCAGCCCCAGCATTTT. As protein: CASPGQLSNQPQHF.

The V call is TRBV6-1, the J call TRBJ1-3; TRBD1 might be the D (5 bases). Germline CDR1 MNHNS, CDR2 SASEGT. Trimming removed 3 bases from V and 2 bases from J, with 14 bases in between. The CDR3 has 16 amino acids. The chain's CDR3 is CASSDILDSAGNTIYF. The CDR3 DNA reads TGTGCCAGCAGTGACATCCTCGACAGCGCTGGAAACACCATATATTTT.

The CDR3 coding sequence is TGTGCCAGCAGTCCGACTAGCGGGGTTCTCGAGCAGTACTTC. Translated, it gives CASSPTSGVLEQYF. The chain couples TRBV2 to TRBJ2-7, with 11 bases fitting TRBD2. V was pared by 5 bases and J by 6 bases, with 6 bases of the junction left unmatched. This CDR3 has 14 amino acids. The V gene's germline CDR1 is SNHLY and CDR2 FYNNEI.

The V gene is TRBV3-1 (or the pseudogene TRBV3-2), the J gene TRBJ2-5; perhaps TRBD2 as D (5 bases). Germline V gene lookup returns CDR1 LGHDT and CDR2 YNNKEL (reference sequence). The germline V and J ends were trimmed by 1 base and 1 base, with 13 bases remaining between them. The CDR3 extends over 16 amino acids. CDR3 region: CASSQGRSGAQETQYF. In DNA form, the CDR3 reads TGTGCCAGCAGCCAAGGCCGGAGCGGCGCCCAAGAGACCCAGTACTTC.